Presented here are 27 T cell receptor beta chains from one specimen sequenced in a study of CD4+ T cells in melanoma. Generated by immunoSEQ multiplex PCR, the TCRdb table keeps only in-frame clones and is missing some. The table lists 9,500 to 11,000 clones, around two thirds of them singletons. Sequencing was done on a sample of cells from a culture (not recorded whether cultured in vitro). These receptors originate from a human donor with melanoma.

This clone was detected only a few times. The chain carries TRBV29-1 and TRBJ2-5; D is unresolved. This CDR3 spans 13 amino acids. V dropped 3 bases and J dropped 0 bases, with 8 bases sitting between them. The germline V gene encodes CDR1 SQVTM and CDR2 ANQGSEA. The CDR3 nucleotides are TGCAGCGTTGATTCTGGGAACCAAGAGACCCAGTACTTC. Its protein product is CSVDSGNQETQYF.

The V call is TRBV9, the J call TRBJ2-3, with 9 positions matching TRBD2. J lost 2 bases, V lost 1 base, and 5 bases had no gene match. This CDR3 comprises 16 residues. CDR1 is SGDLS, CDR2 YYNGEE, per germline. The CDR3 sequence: CASSVIGGGATDTQYF. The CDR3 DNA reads TGTGCCAGCAGCGTAATCGGCGGGGGGGCCACAGATACGCAGTATTTT.

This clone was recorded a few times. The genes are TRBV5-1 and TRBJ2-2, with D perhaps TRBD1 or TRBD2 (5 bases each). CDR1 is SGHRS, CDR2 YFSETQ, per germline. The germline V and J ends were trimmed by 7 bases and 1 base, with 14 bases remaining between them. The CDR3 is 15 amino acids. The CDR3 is CASSSGTMNTGELFF. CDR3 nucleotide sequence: TGCGCCAGCTCCTCCGGGACGATGAACACCGGGGAGCTGTTTTTT. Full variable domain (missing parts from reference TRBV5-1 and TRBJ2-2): KAGVTQTPRYLIKTRGQQVTLSCSPISGHRSVSWYQQTPGQGLQFLFEYFSETQRNKGNFPGRFSGRQFSNSRSEMNVSTLELGDSALYLCASSSGTMNTGELFFGEGSRLTVL.

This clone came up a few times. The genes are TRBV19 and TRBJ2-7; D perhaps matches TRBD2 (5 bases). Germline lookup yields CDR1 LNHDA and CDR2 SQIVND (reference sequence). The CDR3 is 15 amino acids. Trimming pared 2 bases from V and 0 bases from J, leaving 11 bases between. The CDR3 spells CASSIKDGDSYEQYF. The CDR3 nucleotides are TGTGCCAGTAGTATAAAGGACGGGGACTCCTACGAGCAGTACTTC.

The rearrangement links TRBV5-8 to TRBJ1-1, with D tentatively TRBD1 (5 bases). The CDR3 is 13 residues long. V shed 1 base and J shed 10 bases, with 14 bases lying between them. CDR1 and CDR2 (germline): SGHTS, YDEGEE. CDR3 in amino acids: CASSLTGTSRAFF. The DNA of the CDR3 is TGTGCCAGCAGCTTGACAGGTACGTCGCGAGCTTTCTTT.

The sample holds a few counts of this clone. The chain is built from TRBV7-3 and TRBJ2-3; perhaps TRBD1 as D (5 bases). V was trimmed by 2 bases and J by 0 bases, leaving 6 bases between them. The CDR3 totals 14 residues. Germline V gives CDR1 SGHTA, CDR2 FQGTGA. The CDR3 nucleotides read TGTGCCAGCAGCTTAGGGGCTAGCACAGATACGCAGTATTTT. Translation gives CASSLGASTDTQYF.

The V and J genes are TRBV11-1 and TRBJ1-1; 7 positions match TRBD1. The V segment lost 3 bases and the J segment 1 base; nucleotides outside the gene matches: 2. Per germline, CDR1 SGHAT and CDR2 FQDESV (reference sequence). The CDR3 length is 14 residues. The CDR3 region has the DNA TGTGCCAGCAGCTTGGACAGGTGGAACACTGAAGCTTTCTTT. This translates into CASSLDRWNTEAFF.

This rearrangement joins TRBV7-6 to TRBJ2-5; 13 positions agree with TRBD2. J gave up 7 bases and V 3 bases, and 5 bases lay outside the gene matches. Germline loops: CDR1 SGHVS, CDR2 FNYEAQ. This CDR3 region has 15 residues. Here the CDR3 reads CASSFTSGGAGTQYF. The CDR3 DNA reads TGTGCCAGCAGCTTTACTAGCGGGGGGGCGGGGACCCAGTACTTC.

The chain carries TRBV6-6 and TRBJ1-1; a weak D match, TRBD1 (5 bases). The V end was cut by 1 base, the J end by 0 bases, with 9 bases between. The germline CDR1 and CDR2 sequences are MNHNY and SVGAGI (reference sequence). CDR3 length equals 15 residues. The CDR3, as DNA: TGTGCCAGCAGTTACTTCAGGGCCATGAACACTGAAGCTTTCTTT. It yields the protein CASSYFRAMNTEAFF.

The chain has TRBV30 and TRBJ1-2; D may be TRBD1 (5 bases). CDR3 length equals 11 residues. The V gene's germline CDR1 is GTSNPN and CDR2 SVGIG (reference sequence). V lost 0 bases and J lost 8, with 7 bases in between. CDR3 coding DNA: TGTGCCTGGAGTGTTGGGGGAGGCTACACCTTC. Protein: CAWSVGGGYTF.

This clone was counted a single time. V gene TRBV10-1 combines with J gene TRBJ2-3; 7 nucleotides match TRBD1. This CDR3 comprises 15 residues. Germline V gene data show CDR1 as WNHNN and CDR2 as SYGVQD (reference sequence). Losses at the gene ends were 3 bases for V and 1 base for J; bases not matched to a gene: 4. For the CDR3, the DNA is TGCGCCAGCAGTGATGTAGGACAGGGCACAGATACGCAGTATTTT. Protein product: CASSDVGQGTDTQYF.

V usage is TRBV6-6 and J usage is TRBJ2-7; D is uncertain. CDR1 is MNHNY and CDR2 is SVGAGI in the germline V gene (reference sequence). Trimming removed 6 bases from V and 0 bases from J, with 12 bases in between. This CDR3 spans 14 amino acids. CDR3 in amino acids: CASSRSTFSYEQYF. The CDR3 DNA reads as TGTGCCAGCAGCCGATCGACCTTCTCCTACGAGCAGTACTTC.

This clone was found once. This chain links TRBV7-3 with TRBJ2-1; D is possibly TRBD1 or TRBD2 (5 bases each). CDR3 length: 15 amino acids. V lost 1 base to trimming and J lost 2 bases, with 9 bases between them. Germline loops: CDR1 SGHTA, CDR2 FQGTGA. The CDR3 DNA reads TGTGCCAGCAGCTTAAGTGGGGGAACCTACAATGAGCAGTTCTTC. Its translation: CASSLSGGTYNEQFF.

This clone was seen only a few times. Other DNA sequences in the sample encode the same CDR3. The chain's CDR3 is CASSLVPGPNFYEQYF. CDR3 bases: TGCGCCAGCAGCTTGGTTCCGGGTCCGAACTTCTACGAGCAGTACTTC. The chain couples TRBV5-1 to TRBJ2-7; D unresolved. CDR1 and CDR2 (germline): SGHRS, YFSETQ. The V gene lost 0 bases and the J gene lost 3 bases, with 16 bases spanning the gap. CDR3 length: 16 amino acids.

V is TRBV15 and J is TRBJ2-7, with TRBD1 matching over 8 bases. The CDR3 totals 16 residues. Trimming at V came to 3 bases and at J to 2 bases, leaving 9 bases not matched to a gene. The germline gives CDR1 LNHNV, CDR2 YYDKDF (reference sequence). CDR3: CATSRNPDRATYEQYF. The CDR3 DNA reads TGTGCCACCAGCAGGAACCCGGACAGGGCTACCTACGAGCAGTACTTC.

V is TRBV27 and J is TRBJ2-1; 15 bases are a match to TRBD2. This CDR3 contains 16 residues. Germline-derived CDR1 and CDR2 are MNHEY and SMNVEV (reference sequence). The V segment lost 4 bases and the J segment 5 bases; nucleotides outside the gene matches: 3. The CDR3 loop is CASSSWTSGGDNEQFF. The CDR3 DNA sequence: TGTGCCAGCAGTTCATGGACTAGCGGGGGGGACAATGAGCAGTTCTTC.

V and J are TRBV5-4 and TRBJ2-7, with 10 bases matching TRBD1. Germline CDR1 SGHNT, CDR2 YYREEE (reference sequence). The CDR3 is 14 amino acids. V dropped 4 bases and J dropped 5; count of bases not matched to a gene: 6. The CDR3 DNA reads TGTGCCAGCAGCCCCGGGACAGGGGTTGACGAGCAGTACTTC. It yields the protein CASSPGTGVDEQYF.

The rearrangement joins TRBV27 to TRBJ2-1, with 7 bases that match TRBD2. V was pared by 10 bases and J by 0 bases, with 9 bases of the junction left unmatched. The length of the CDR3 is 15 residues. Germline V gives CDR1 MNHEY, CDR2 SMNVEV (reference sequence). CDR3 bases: TGTGCCACCCAGTTGGGCGGGAGCTCCTACAATGAGCAGTTCTTC. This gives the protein CATQLGGSSYNEQFF.

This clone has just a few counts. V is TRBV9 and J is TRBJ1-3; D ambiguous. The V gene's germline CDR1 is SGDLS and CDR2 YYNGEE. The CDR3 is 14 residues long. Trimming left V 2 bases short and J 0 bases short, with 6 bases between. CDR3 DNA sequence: TGTGCCAGCAGCGTCCAGAGCTCTGGAAACACCATATATTTT. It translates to CASSVQSSGNTIYF.

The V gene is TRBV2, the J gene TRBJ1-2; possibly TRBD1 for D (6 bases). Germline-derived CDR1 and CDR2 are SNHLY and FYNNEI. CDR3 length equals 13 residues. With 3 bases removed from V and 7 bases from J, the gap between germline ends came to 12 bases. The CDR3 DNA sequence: TGTGCCAGCAGTGAGTCGCCAGGGGTTGGCTACACCTTC. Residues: CASSESPGVGYTF. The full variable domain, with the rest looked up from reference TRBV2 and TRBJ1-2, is EPEVTQTPSHQVTQMGQEVILRCVPISNHLYFYWYRQILGQKVEFLVSFYNNEISEKSEIFDDQFSVERPDGSNFTLKIRSTKLEDSAMYFCASSESPGVGYTFGSGTRLTVV.

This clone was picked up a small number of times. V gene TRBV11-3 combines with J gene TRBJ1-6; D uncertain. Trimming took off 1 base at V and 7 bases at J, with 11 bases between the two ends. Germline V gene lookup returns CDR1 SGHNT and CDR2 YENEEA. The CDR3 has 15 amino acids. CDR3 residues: CASSLGGFSNSPLHF. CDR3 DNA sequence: TGTGCCAGCAGCTTAGGGGGTTTCTCGAATTCACCCCTCCACTTT.

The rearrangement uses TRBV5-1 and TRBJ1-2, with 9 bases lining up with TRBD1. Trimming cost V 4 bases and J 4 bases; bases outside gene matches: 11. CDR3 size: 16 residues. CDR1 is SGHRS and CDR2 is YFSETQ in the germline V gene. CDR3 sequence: CASSLSPGQGTYGYTF. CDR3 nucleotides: TGCGCCAGCAGCCTCTCGCCGGGACAGGGTACCTATGGCTACACCTTC.

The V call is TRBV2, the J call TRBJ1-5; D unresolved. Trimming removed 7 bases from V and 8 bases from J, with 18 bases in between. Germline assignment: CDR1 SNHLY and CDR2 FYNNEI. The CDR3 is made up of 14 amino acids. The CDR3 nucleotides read TGTGCCAGCATTCCGGACGTCAGCGGCAAGCCCCAGCATTTT. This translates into CASIPDVSGKPQHF.

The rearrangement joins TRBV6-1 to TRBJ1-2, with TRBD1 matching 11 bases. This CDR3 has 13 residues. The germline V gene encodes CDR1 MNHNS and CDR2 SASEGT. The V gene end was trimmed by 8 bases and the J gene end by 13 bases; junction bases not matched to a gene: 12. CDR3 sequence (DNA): TGTGCCAGCGGGTACGGACAGGGGGCGGGACCCACCTTC. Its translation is CASGYGQGAGPTF.

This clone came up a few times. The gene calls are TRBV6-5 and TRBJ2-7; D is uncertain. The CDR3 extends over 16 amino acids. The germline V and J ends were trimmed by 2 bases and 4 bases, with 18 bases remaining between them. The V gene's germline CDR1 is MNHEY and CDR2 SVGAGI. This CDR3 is CASSYHNSATRYEQYF. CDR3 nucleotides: TGTGCCAGCAGTTACCACAATTCGGCCACGAGATACGAGCAGTACTTC.

The DNA for the CDR3 is TGTGCCTGGACGGGTTACGTCCCGGGACAGGGGGGGAACACTGAAGCTTTCTTT. Protein sequence: CAWTGYVPGQGGNTEAFF. The V call is TRBV30, the J call TRBJ1-1, with 11 bases fitting TRBD1. Germline V lookup: CDR1 GTSNPN, CDR2 SVGIG (reference sequence). Germline trimming cut 4 bases from V and 1 base from J; bases unmatched to any gene: 14. The CDR3 covers 18 residues.

The chain's CDR3 is CASNRLAGVGEQYF. CDR3 bases: TGTGCCAGCAATCGCCTAGCGGGGGTCGGGGAGCAGTACTTC. The V call is TRBV6-5, the J call TRBJ2-7; 10 bases fit TRBD2. Germline-derived CDR1 and CDR2 are MNHEY and SVGAGI. This CDR3 has 14 amino acids. The ends lost 7 bases at V and 7 bases at J; junction bases unmatched: 10.